This T cell receptor beta chain stems from a study of vaccination and CD4 T cells after COVID-19 (dated 2022 in TCRdb). With regard to the full study: SARS-CoV-2 positivity had been established in the convalescent patients by nasal swab PCR, and mild disease was recorded in about 9 of these patients and severe disease in one. Six males and four females were included in the convalescent cohort, with two Hispanic individuals, seven Caucasians, two Asians and one multiracial person represented. Each participant got two doses of either the Pfizer-BioNTech BNT162b2 vaccine (n=8) or the Moderna mRNA-1273 vaccine (n=2). Post-COVID blood samples from convalescent patients were collected a median of approximately 100 days after diagnosis, with a range of 35 to 161 days. Post-vaccine blood samples were taken a median of 72 days after the second vaccine dose, with a range of about 14 to 241 days. Culture stimuli were overlapping spike peptide pools from SARS-CoV-2 and from the common cold coronaviruses HCoV-NL63, HCoV-OC43 and HCoV-229E. In control cultures, a CEFX viral epitope pool was used as positive control, an HIV-1 Nef peptide pool was used as negative control, or no peptide was added. In around 9 COVID-19 convalescent patients and a few infection-naive healthy vaccine recipients, researchers compared the spike-specific CD4+ TCR repertoire from before mRNA vaccination with the repertoire from after.

After removal of 9 bases from V and 3 bases from J, the junction retains 3 bases not matched to a gene. The CDR3 measures 12 amino acids from cysteine to phenylalanine. CDR3 DNA only is kept here, 36 bases in frame from base 1. The germline V gene yields MNHNS for CDR1 and SASEGT for CDR2. The label giving this sample's treatment or condition can be read as: approximately nine-day PBMC culture with coronavirus spike peptide pools or control peptides (ViraFEST assay). The ViraFEST assay, used in the study, expanded antigen-specific T cells with peptide pools and then identified the expanded clonotypes through TCR sequencing. Positive SARS-CoV-2 PCR tests in the convalescent patients dated from March to December 2020, before Alpha, Beta and Delta variants emerged in the United States. Each well held 1.5 million to 2.5 million PBMCs cultured with 10 ug/ml peptide pools in IMDM containing around 4.5% human AB serum and 9 to 10 IU/ml IL-2. On days 3 and 7, half of the culture medium was replaced with fresh IL-2-containing medium. CD4+ T cells were isolated after about 10 days of culture through negative selection using the EasySep CD4+ T cell isolation kit. Ficoll-Paque Plus gradient centrifugation was used to isolate PBMCs from whole blood, and the isolated PBMCs were then either used fresh or cryopreserved at -140C. Triplicate wells were generally used for each culture condition.

The paper's findings and limits, for the study overall: The median count of SARS-CoV-2-reactive clonotypes went up from some 23 after infection to about 41 after vaccination, although the change was not significant. The number of convalescent patients in the study was relatively small, and the study did not examine early timepoints following natural infection. In convalescent patients, a median around 86% of post-vaccine SARS-CoV-2-reactive clones were detected only after vaccination, and vaccine-specific priming was suggested by this finding. Nearly all vaccine-specific clones in convalescent patients (304 of 307) were mono-reactive for SARS-CoV-2 spike rather than cross-reactive with common cold coronaviruses.

The library was obtained by PCR. DNA from cultured CD4+ T cells was subjected to TCR sequencing with the Oncomine TCR Beta short-read assay at the Johns Hopkins FTIC core. The QIAamp micro DNA kit was used to extract genomic DNA from the cultured CD4+ T cells. The Oncomine TCR Beta libraries from cultured CD4+ T cells were pooled using unique dual indexes and then sequenced on an Illumina iSeq 100. As for the authors' bioinformatics: Non-productive sequences were removed, and CDR3s that did not start with C, did not end with F or W, or were shorter than 7 amino acids were discarded. Antigen-specific clonotypes were identified with the MANAFEST web application by comparing peptide-stimulated wells with reference and other culture wells. To be called positive, a clone needed an FDR below 0.05, an odds ratio above 5, and a productive frequency above 0.1% in at least two of three replicate wells. Cross-reactive clonotypes were defined as significantly expanded in both SARS-CoV-2 spike wells and at least one common cold coronavirus spike condition. Using R version 3.6.1, CDR3 homology was evaluated through Levenshtein distances (stringdist) along with unrooted phylogenetic trees (ape). TCRdb reworked the public reads: Q25 trimming with fastp, MiXCR clone assembly, productive beta chains retained. For every CDR3 protein sequence, its rows merge into one entry that carries the most common genes and DNA. In this record, the V and J calls reflect TCRdb's handling and not the investigators' own analysis. The sample includes approximately 12,000 distinct CDR3 sequences, with around 56% observed a single time. In total, the top ten clones hold around 16% of the sample.

This clonotype appeared a few times. Its cognate antigen has yet to be identified. No per-base quality is available; no much larger clone lies one base away. Sequencing input: CD4+ T cells from blood, cultured in vitro. The source of this sequence is a human donor who had recovered from COVID-19. The chain is encoded by TRBV6-1 joined to TRBJ1-1; 8 central bases correspond to TRBD1. The CDR3 region reads CASMTGDTEAFF. The DNA reads TGTGCCAGTATGACAGGGGACACTGAAGCTTTCTTT.